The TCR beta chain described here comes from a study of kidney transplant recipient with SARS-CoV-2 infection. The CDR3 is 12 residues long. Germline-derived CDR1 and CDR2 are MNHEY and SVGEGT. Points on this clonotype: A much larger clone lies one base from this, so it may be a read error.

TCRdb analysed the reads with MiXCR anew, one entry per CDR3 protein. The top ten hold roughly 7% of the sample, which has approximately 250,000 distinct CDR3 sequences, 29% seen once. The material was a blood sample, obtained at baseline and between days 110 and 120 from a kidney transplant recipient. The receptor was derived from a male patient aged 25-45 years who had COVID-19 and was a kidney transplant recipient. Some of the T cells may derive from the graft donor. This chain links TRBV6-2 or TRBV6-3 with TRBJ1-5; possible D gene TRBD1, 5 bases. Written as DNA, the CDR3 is TGTGCCGGCAGGACGGGGGTTCAGCCCCAGCATTTT. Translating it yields CAGRTGVQPQHF.